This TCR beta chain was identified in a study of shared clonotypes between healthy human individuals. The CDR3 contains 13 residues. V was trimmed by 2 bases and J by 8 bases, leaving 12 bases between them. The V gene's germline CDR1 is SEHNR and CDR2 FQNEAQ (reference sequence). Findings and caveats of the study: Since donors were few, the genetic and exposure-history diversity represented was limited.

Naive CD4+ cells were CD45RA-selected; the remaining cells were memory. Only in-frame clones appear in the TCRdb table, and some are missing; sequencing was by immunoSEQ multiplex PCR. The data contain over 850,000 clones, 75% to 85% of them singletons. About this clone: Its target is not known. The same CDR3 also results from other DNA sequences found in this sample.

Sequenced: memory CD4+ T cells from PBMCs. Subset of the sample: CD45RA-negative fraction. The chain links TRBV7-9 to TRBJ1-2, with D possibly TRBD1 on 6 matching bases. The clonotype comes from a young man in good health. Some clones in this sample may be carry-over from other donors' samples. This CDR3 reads CASSLPGGAGYTF. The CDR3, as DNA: TGTGCCAGCAGCTTACCCGGGGGCGCGGGCTACACCTTC.